Below are 18 T cell receptor beta chains sequenced from a single sample in a study of blood T cell repertoires in COVID-19. Assay used: immunoSEQ multiplex PCR; TCRdb lists only in-frame clones, some missing. The repertoire includes almost 350,000 clones, 85% to 90% of them detected once, and approximately 1% sits in the top ten. What was sequenced was PBMCs or T cells enriched from blood (not recorded which). The source is a woman younger than 45 who had been exposed to COVID-19.

The chain carries TRBV11-2 and TRBJ1-1; 9 bases line up with TRBD1. The V gene end was trimmed by 1 base and the J gene end by 5 bases; junction bases not matched to a gene: 5. Germline V gene lookup returns CDR1 SGHAT and CDR2 FQNNGV. This CDR3 spans 15 amino acids. CDR3 in DNA: TGTGCCAGCAGCTTAGGACAGGGGGTGACGACTGAAGCTTTCTTT. Protein product: CASSLGQGVTTEAFF.

The chain is built from TRBV5-6 and TRBJ2-5; a possible D gene is TRBD2 (6 bases). Trimming removed 2 bases from V and 4 bases from J, with 9 bases in between. The V gene's germline CDR1 is SGHDT and CDR2 YYEEEE. The CDR3 sequence is 13 residues long. The CDR3 loop is CASSFSGVETQYF. Here the CDR3 DNA reads TGTGCCAGCAGCTTTAGCGGCGTAGAGACCCAGTACTTC.

This chain links TRBV5-1 with TRBJ1-1; 7 bases fit TRBD1. The junction had 7 bases not matched to a gene; V was cut back by 4 bases and J by 4 bases. The CDR3 is made up of 14 amino acids. Germline V gene sequence: CDR1 SGHRS, CDR2 YFSETQ. The CDR3, as DNA: TGCGCCAGCAGCGGCGTCACAGGGGCCACTGAAGCTTTCTTT. Its translation: CASSGVTGATEAFF. Looking up the rest from reference TRBV5-1 and TRBJ1-1 gives the full variable domain: KAGVTQTPRYLIKTRGQQVTLSCSPISGHRSVSWYQQTPGQGLQFLFEYFSETQRNKGNFPGRFSGRQFSNSRSEMNVSTLELGDSALYLCASSGVTGATEAFFGQGTRLTVV.

V and J are TRBV7-8 and TRBJ2-7, with D perhaps matching TRBD1 (6 bases). From germline, CDR1 is SGHVS and CDR2 FQNEAQ. The CDR3 loop spans 15 amino acids. Trimming took 5 bases from V and 3 from J, leaving 17 bases between them. The CDR3 nucleotides read TGTGCCAGCAGCACCTCCCAGGGGTACGGCTACGAGCAGTACTTC. It specifies CASSTSQGYGYEQYF.

This chain connects TRBV28 to TRBJ2-3; TRBD1 aligns across 9 bases. Germline V gene sequence: CDR1 MDHEN, CDR2 SYDVKM. Losses at the gene ends were 4 bases for V and 2 bases for J; bases not matched to a gene: 19. This CDR3 has 20 amino acids. In DNA form, the CDR3 reads TGTGCCAGCAGTTCGGAAGGTGGGGGACAGGGCGAACTTGACACAGATACGCAGTATTTT. Its protein is CASSSEGGGQGELDTDTQYF. Complete variable domain (other parts from reference TRBV28 and TRBJ2-3): DVKVTQSSRYLVKRTGEKVFLECVQDMDHENMFWYRQDPGLGLRLIYFSYDVKMKEKGDIPEGYSVSREKKERFSLILESASTNQTSMYLCASSSEGGGQGELDTDTQYFGPGTRLTVL.

Only one count was recorded for this clone. The chain couples TRBV19 to TRBJ1-5; TRBD1 matches at 7 bases. CDR3 size: 14 residues. Germline assignment: CDR1 LNHDA and CDR2 SQIVND (reference sequence). After removal of 3 bases from V and 3 bases from J, the junction contained 2 bases not matched to a gene. CDR3 region: CASSIGTANQPQHF. The CDR3 DNA sequence: TGTGCCAGTAGTATCGGGACAGCCAATCAGCCCCAGCATTTT.

The chain combines TRBV29-1 with TRBJ1-2; 7 positions agree with TRBD1. Germline V CDR1 and CDR2: SQVTM, ANQGSEA. The junction had 14 bases not matched to a gene; V was cut back by 5 bases and J by 8 bases. The CDR3 runs 14 residues. CDR3 residues: CSVRAKQGPGGYTF. The CDR3 DNA is TGCAGCGTTCGGGCTAAACAGGGGCCGGGCGGCTACACCTTC. The full variable domain, with the rest looked up from reference TRBV29-1 and TRBJ1-2, is SAVISQKPSRDICQRGTSLTIQCQVDSQVTMMFWYRQQPGQSLTLIATANQGSEATYESGFVIDKFPISRPNLTFSTLTVSNMSPEDSSIYLCSVRAKQGPGGYTFGSGTRLTVV.

The chain combines TRBV14 with TRBJ2-5, with TRBD1 matching over 7 bases. The J segment lost 6 bases and the V segment lost 4 bases, leaving 5 bases of the junction unmatched. The CDR3 consists of 13 residues. Germline CDR1 and CDR2: SGHDN and FVKESK. CDR3 residues: CASSPTGMQTQYF. CDR3 nucleotide sequence: TGTGCCAGCAGCCCGACAGGGATGCAGACCCAGTACTTC.

J is TRBJ2-6 and V is TRBV11-2, with TRBD2 identical over 7 bases. The CDR3 is made up of 19 amino acids. In germline, CDR1 is SGHAT, CDR2 FQNNGV. J was trimmed by 2 bases and V by 1 base; bases with no gene match: 11. CDR3 coding DNA: TGTGCCAGCAGCTTAGGGGGGGGTTCGTTCATCCCTGGGGCCAACGTCCTGACTTTC. This sequence encodes CASSLGGGSFIPGANVLTF.

This rearrangement joins TRBV29-1 to TRBJ2-1; TRBD1 matches 9 bases. Germline V gene data show CDR1 as SQVTM and CDR2 as ANQGSEA. V was pared by 2 bases and J by 2 bases, with 13 bases of the junction left unmatched. The CDR3 is 18 amino acids. DNA for the CDR3: TGCAGCGTTGAAAGCGCGGAACACGGGACAGGGACCTACAATGAGCAGTTCTTC. This sequence encodes CSVESAEHGTGTYNEQFF.

This rearrangement joins TRBV2 to TRBJ2-7; 8 bases line up with TRBD2. Germline CDR1 reads SNHLY; CDR2 reads FYNNEI. The CDR3 contains 15 residues. V shed 1 base and J 4 bases; nucleotides not matched to a gene: 6. The CDR3 nucleotides read TGTGCCAGCAGTGAAGAGGAGGGACTAGGGTACGAGCAGTACTTC. This gives the protein CASSEEEGLGYEQYF.

CDR3 region: CASSPLWSSACNEQFF. In nucleotides, the CDR3 is TGTGCCAGCAGCCCGCTTTGGAGTAGCGCATGCAATGAGCAGTTCTTC. The chain recombines TRBV11-3 with TRBJ2-1; tentatively, D is TRBD2 (5 bases). CDR1 is SGHNT, CDR2 YENEEA, per germline. V lost 5 bases and J lost 6, with 20 bases in between. The CDR3 covers 16 residues.

This sequence joins TRBV5-1 and TRBJ2-1; 10 bases map to TRBD1. Trimming took 4 bases from V and 4 from J; bases not matched to a gene: 5. Germline CDR1 SGHRS, CDR2 YFSETQ. The CDR3 is made up of 15 amino acids. The CDR3 is CASSPRDRGYNEQFF. In DNA, the CDR3 is TGCGCCAGCAGCCCCCGGGACAGGGGTTACAATGAGCAGTTCTTC.

The chain joins TRBV19 to TRBJ1-3, with 8 bases matching TRBD1. Germline lookup yields CDR1 LNHDA and CDR2 SQIVND (reference sequence). Losses at the gene ends were 5 bases for V and 0 bases for J; bases not matched to a gene: 9. This CDR3 contains 17 residues. CDR3 nucleotides: TGTGCCAGTAGTGACCAGGGGGCTCCTTCCTCTGGAAACACCATATATTTT. The encoded protein is CASSDQGAPSSGNTIYF. Full variable domain (remainder filled in from reference TRBV19 and TRBJ1-3): DGGITQSPKYLFRKEGQNVTLSCEQNLNHDAMYWYRQDPGQGLRLIYYSQIVNDFQKGDIAEGYSVSREKKESFPLTVTSAQKNPTAFYLCASSDQGAPSSGNTIYFGEGSWLTVV.

The chain joins TRBV27 to TRBJ1-3; perhaps TRBD1 as D (6 bases). Germline loops: CDR1 MNHEY, CDR2 SMNVEV (reference sequence). The germline V and J ends were trimmed by 5 bases and 0 bases, with 11 bases remaining between them. The CDR3 runs to 15 residues. The CDR3 reads CASSPDSSSGNTIYF. For the CDR3, the DNA is TGTGCCAGCAGTCCGGACAGTTCCTCTGGAAACACCATATATTTT.

This clone was seen only a few times. V gene TRBV7-9 combines with J gene TRBJ2-7; D perhaps matches TRBD1 (5 bases). CDR3 length: 14 residues. V gave up 1 base and J gave up 0 bases, with 7 bases separating them. Per the germline V gene, CDR1 is SEHNR and CDR2 is FQNEAQ (reference sequence). The CDR3 sequence is CASSLGGNSYEQYF. The CDR3 DNA sequence: TGTGCCAGCAGCTTAGGGGGCAACTCCTACGAGCAGTACTTC.

The rearrangement joins TRBV24-1 to TRBJ2-5, with D tentatively TRBD2 (7 bases). The CDR3 loop spans 17 amino acids. CDR1 and CDR2 from the germline V gene are KGHDR and SFDVKD. Trimming pared 0 bases from V and 4 bases from J, leaving 17 bases between. In nucleotides, the CDR3 is TGTGCCACCAGTGATTTGGGGGAGGGGGTAGTGGGAGAGACCCAGTACTTC. Translation gives CATSDLGEGVVGETQYF.

This chain joins TRBV30 and TRBJ1-1, with D maybe TRBD1 (6 bases). CDR1 and CDR2 (germline): GTSNPN, SVGIG (reference sequence). The CDR3 runs to 16 residues. Trimming shortened V by 5 bases and J by 2 bases, and 21 bases separated the two germline ends. The CDR3 loop reads CAWALPIGGTNTEAFF. The CDR3 nucleotides read TGTGCCTGGGCCCTTCCTATAGGGGGTACTAACACTGAAGCTTTCTTT. Full variable domain (remainder filled in from reference TRBV30 and TRBJ1-1): SQTIHQWPATLVQPVGSPLSLECTVEGTSNPNLYWYRQAAGRGLQLLFYSVGIGQISSEVPQNLSASRPQDRQFILSSKKLLLSDSGFYLCAWALPIGGTNTEAFFGQGTRLTVV.